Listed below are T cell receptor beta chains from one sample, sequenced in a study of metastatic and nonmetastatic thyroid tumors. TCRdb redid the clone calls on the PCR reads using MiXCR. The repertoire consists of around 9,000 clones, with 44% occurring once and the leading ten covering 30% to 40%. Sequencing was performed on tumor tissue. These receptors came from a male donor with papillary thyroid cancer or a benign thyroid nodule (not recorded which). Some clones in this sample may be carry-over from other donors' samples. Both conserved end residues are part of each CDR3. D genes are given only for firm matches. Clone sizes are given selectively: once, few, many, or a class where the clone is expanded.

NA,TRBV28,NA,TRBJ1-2,TGTGCCAGCAGTTGGGCAGCGGGAGCTCGGTATGGCTACACCTTC,CASSWAAGARYGYTF
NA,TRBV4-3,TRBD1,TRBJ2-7,TGCGCCAGCAGCCCTGAGGGGGCGGACGAGCAGTACTTC,CASSPEGADEQYF
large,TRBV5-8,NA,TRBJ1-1,TGTGCCAGCAGGGGCGGGGGGGCGAACACTGAAGCTTTCTTT,CASRGGGANTEAFF
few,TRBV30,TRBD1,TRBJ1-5,TGTGCCTGGAGTGTATACAGGACAGGAATCAATCAGCCCCAGCATTTT,CAWSVYRTGINQPQHF
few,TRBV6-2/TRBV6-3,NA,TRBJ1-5,TGTGCCAGCAGGAGGGCGATCGATCAAACGCCCCAGCATTTT,CASRRAIDQTPQHF
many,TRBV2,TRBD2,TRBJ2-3,TGTGCCAGTTTCGGGACTAGGAGCCTAACTAGCACAGATACGCAGTATTTT,CASFGTRSLTSTDTQYF
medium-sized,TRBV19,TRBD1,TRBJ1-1,TGTGCCAGTAGTATAGGACAGGGTCTCACTGAAGCTTTCTTT,CASSIGQGLTEAFF
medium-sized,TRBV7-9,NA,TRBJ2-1,TGTGCCAGCAGCTTAGTCGGGCTAGGCGATGAGCAGTTCTTC,CASSLVGLGDEQFF
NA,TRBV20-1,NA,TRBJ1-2,TGCAGTGCTAGAGTAGGGATTCGTGCGGCCTACTATGGCTACACCTTC,CSARVGIRAAYYGYTF
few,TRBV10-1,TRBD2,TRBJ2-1,TGCGCCAGCAGTGGTTTAGCGGGTGAGCAGTTCTTC,CASSGLAGEQFF
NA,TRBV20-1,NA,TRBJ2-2,TGCAGTGCTCAGGGGCTATCCGGGGAGCTGTTTTTT,CSAQGLSGELFF
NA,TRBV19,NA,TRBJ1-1,TGTGCCAGTAGTAAGGCGGACACTGAAGCTTTCTTT,CASSKADTEAFF
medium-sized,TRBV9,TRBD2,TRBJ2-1,TGTGCCAGCAGCGTCCGAACCGGGACTAGCGGGTTAGTTGAGCAGTTCTTC,CASSVRTGTSGLVEQFF
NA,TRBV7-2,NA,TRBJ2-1,TGTGCCAGCAGCTTAGCGCGGGTAAACAATGAGCAGTTCTTC,CASSLARVNNEQFF
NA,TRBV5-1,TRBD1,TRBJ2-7,TGCGCCAGCAGTCTGGGGACAGGGTATGAAGGCGAGCAGTACTTC,CASSLGTGYEGEQYF
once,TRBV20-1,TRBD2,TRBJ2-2,TGCAGTGCGTACGGGGGAGGGAGGACCGGGGAGCTGTTTTTT,CSAYGGGRTGELFF
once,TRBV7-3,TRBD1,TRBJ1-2,TGTGCCAGCAGCCAGGGGACAGCCTATGGCTACACCTTC,CASSQGTAYGYTF
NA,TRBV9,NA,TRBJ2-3,TGTGCCAGCAGCGTAGCGGGTGGGGACACAGATACGCAGTATTTT,CASSVAGGDTDTQYF
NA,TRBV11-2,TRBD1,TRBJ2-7,TGTGCCAGCAGCGGGCCGACCGGGACAGTGACCTACGAGCAGTACTTC,CASSGPTGTVTYEQYF
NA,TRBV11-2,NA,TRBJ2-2,TGTGCCAGCAGCTTAGAATCCGTTGACAGCGGTACCGGGGAGCTGTTTTTT,CASSLESVDSGTGELFF
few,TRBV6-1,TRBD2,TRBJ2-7,TGTGCCAGCAGTGAGCCGGGAGGCTCTTCCTACGAGCAGTACTTC,CASSEPGGSSYEQYF
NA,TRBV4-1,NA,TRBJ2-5,TGCGCCAGCAGCCAACATGGTTCGCGGGGTAGGGAGACCCAGTACTTC,CASSQHGSRGRETQYF
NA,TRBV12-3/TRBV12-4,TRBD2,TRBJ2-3,TGTGCCAGCAGTTTGACCCCGGGACTAGCGGGTGCCGCTATCACAGATACGCAGTATTTT,CASSLTPGLAGAAITDTQYF
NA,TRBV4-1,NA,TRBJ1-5,TGCGCCAGCAGCCAAGAAGTCGGGGTTAGCAATCAGCCCCAGCATTTT,CASSQEVGVSNQPQHF
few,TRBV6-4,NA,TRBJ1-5,TGTGCCAGCAGTGGACAGAGCAATCAGCCCCAGCATTTT,CASSGQSNQPQHF
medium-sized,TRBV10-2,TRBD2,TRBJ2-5,TGCGCCAGCGCCGACGGACTAGTAGCGGGAATTGAGACCCAGTACTTC,CASADGLVAGIETQYF
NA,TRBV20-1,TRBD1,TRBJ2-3,TGCAGTGCTAGAGATCAGGGGGAGCGCACAGATACGCAGTATTTT,CSARDQGERTDTQYF
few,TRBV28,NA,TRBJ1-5,TGTGCCTCGATAAAAGGGGACGGCCTCTATAGCAATCAGCCCCAGCATTTT,CASIKGDGLYSNQPQHF
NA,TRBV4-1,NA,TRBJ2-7,TGCGCCAGCAGCCCGGTGGGAGTCTACGAGCAGTACTTC,CASSPVGVYEQYF
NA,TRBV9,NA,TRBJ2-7,TGTGCCAGCAGCGTAGGGGTCGGGGTCGAGCAGTACTTC,CASSVGVGVEQYF
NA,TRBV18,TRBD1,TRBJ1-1,TGTGCCAGCTCACCAGGACAGGGGCACACTGAAGCTTTCTTT,CASSPGQGHTEAFF
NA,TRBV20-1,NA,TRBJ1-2,TGCAGACCACAGGGTTTTTATGGCTACACCTTC,CRPQGFYGYTF
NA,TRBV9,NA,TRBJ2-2,TGTGCCAGCCACCCCACCACCCAGCAGAGAAGGACCGGGGAGCTGTTTTTT,CASHPTTQQRRTGELFF
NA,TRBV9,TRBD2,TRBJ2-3,TGTGCCAGCAGCGTAAAGCGGGACCCTAGCACAGATACGCAGTATTTT,CASSVKRDPSTDTQYF
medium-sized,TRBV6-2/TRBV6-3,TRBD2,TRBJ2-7,TGTGCCAGCAGTTACCTTAGCGGGAGGAGCGACGAGCAGTACTTC,CASSYLSGRSDEQYF
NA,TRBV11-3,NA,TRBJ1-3,TGTGCCAGCAGCTTTGGCGGCAACTCTGGAAACACCATATATTTT,CASSFGGNSGNTIYF
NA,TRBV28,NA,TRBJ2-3,TGTGCCAGCAGTCTTGGACTAGATACGCAGTATTTT,CASSLGLDTQYF
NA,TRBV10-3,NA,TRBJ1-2,TGTGCCATCAGCCGGGATGCCGACTATGGCTACACCTTC,CAISRDADYGYTF
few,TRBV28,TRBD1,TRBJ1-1,TGTGCCAGCAGTTTATGGGACAGGGGGTGGTACACTGAAGCTTTCTTT,CASSLWDRGWYTEAFF
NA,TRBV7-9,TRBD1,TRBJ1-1,TGTGCCAGCAGCTACACAGGGGTGAACACTGAAGCTTTCTTT,CASSYTGVNTEAFF
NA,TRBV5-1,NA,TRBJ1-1,TGCGCCAGCAGCTTGGAGGGGGGCACTGAAGCTTTCTTT,CASSLEGGTEAFF
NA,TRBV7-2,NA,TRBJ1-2,TGTGCCAGCAGCTTAGAGTCCCACAGAAGCTATGGCTACACCTTC,CASSLESHRSYGYTF
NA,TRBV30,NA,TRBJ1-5,TGTGCCTGGGGTGCCGGAGACGATCAGCCCCAGCATTTT,CAWGAGDDQPQHF
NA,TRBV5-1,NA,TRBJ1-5,TGCGCCAGCAGCTTGGAGGGACGAGATCAGCCCCAGCATTTT,CASSLEGRDQPQHF
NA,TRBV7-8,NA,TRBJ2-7,TGTGCCAGCAGCTTGGGCACGGGGCGGAGGGCTAATTACGAGCAGTACTTC,CASSLGTGRRANYEQYF
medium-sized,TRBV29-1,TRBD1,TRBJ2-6,TGCAGCGTCGGACAGGGGAACGGGGCCAACGTCCTGACTTTC,CSVGQGNGANVLTF
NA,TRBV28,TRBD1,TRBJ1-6,TGTGCCAGCAGTTCAGGGGGACAGGGGAGTTCACCCCTCCACTTT,CASSSGGQGSSPLHF
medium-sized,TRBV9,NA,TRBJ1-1,TGTGCCAGCAGCGTAGGGGGGAGAACTGAAGCTTTCTTT,CASSVGGRTEAFF
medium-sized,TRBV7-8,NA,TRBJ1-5,TGTGCCAGCAGCTTGGGGGGTCCCCGGACGGGCCAGCCCCAGCATTTT,CASSLGGPRTGQPQHF
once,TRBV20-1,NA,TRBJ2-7,TGCAGTGCTAGACAGGGACCTCCCTACGAGCAGTACTTC,CSARQGPPYEQYF
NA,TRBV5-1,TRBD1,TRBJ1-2,TGCGCCAGCAGCTTGATACAGGGGGCCTATGGCTACACCTTC,CASSLIQGAYGYTF
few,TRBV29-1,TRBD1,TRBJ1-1,TGCAGCGTTGTTGGGACAGGGATGAACACTGAAGCTTTCTTT,CSVVGTGMNTEAFF
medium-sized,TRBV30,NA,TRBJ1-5,TGTGCCTGGAGCCCCGACAGAGACCAGCCCCAGCATTTT,CAWSPDRDQPQHF